This TCR beta chain came from a study of CD8 T cells in ankylosing spondylitis. Study-level results: Typical of ankylosing spondylitis blood, it appeared, was a TCR beta motif of seven to nine highly homologous variants. Disease-associated clones were reportedly significantly overrepresented in matched ankylosing spondylitis synovial fluid.

As to this clonotype: Its cognate antigen is unknown.

Molecular-barcoded quantitative 5'-RACE produced these TCR beta libraries. TCRdb processed the 5' RACE reads anew with MiXCR; each CDR3 protein has one entry. The data contain 700,000 to 1,000,000 distinct CDR3 sequences, roughly 10% of them seen just once; the ten biggest clones take up about 0.49%. Trimming left V 3 bases short and J 4 bases short, with 12 bases between. The CDR3 contains 13 residues. Germline assignment: CDR1 DFQATT and CDR2 SNEGSKA (reference sequence). The chain recombines TRBV20-1 with TRBJ1-1, with D possibly being TRBD1 (5 bases). Specimen: blood, either unsorted or a sorted T cell fraction (not recorded which). This clonotype originated in a male donor with ankylosing spondylitis. The CDR3 nucleotides read TGCAGTGCTAGCAGAGAGAGGGGCACTGAAGCTTTCTTT. As protein: CSASRERGTEAFF.